This T cell receptor (beta chain) derives from a study of T cell responses to AZD1222 COVID-19 vaccine. Some clones are missing from TCRdb's copy, which holds only in-frame ones; the method was immunoSEQ multiplex PCR. The sample gives around 140,000 clones, approximately 89% of which show up once; approximately 1.8% is in the top ten. Study outcomes and limitations: Possibly, clonal diversity was underestimated; donors were largely white British and included more females.

The study pooled second doses at about 4 or about 12 weeks. A word on this clone: Its specificity is not known.

This CDR3 contains 15 residues. V lost 3 bases, J lost 7 bases, and 19 bases lay in between. Looked up from germline, CDR1 is DFQATT and CDR2 is SNEGSKA (reference sequence). The genes are TRBV20-1 and TRBJ2-1; possibly TRBD1 or TRBD2 for D (6 bases each). The sequence was obtained from an adult who received the AZD1222 COVID-19 vaccine. Material: peripheral blood, obtained 28 days after the second AZD1222 dose. CDR3 coding DNA: TGCAGTGCTAGTAGTCTAGGGGGGACTTGGAATGAGCAGTTCTTC. Its protein product is CSASSLGGTWNEQFF.